These 13 T cell receptor beta chains came from one sample sequenced in a study of T-cell reconstitution after alpha-beta-depleted transplantation in children. As it was prepared, the TCRbeta library received unique molecular identifiers. TCRdb processed the PCR reads anew with MiXCR; each CDR3 protein has one entry. The sample yields 420,000 or so distinct CDR3 sequences, about a tenth seen once. The sequenced sample was PBMCs from the stem cell graft donor, obtained from the stem cell graft. The receptors come from a human donor who donated a stem cell graft to a child with acute myeloid leukemia.

This clonotype came up a few times. The chain carries TRBV5-6 and TRBJ2-7; D is perhaps TRBD1 (5 bases). Germline lookup yields CDR1 SGHDT and CDR2 YYEEEE. V was clipped by 2 bases and J by 1 base, with 10 bases between them. The CDR3 totals 14 residues. CDR3 DNA sequence: TGTGCCAGCAGCTTATGGGGCCCGTCCTACGAGCAGTACGTC. It yields the protein CASSLWGPSYEQYV.

This clonotype was found many times. The rearrangement links TRBV2 to TRBJ1-5; 7 bases line up with TRBD1. The CDR3 length is 18 residues. Germline values: CDR1 SNHLY, CDR2 FYNNEI. V lost 3 bases and J lost 7; bases outside the gene matches: 18. As DNA, the CDR3 is TGTGCCAGCAGTGAGTATCCATCGACAGGGTATCAAGGACAGCCCCAGCATTTT. Translation gives CASSEYPSTGYQGQPQHF.

This clonotype came up many times. V is TRBV12-3 or TRBV12-4 and J is TRBJ2-3, with 9 bases matching TRBD2. The CDR3 covers 16 residues. V lost 2 bases, J lost 2 bases, and 5 bases stayed unmatched. Here the CDR3 DNA reads TGTGCCAGCAGTTTACGGGCTAGCGGGGACACAGATACGCAGTATTTT. Translation gives CASSLRASGDTDTQYF.

V usage is TRBV20-1 and J usage is TRBJ2-2; 11 nucleotides match TRBD1. The CDR3 spans 14 residues. The ends lost 6 bases at V and 8 bases at J; junction bases unmatched: 8. Germline-derived CDR1 and CDR2 are DFQATT and SNEGSKA (reference sequence). CDR3 DNA sequence: TGCAGTGCAAGGCGGGACAGGGGGACAGGGGAGCTGTTTTTT. Translating gives CSARRDRGTGELFF.

The genes are TRBV20-1 and TRBJ2-7; D is uncertain. The CDR3 is 14 amino acids. Germline CDR1 is DFQATT and CDR2 is SNEGSKA (reference sequence). V was cut by 0 bases and J by 1 base, with 10 bases left in between. CDR3 in amino acids: CSARDYLESYEQYF. The CDR3, as DNA: TGCAGTGCTAGAGATTACCTAGAGTCCTACGAGCAGTACTTC.

For the CDR3, the DNA is TGTGCCACCAGTGACACCGGGACTAGCGTTGATGAGCAGTTCTTC. Translating gives CATSDTGTSVDEQFF. The chain carries TRBV24-1 and TRBJ2-1, with TRBD2 matching over 10 bases. The CDR3 totals 15 residues. The junction had 7 bases not matched to a gene; V was cut back by 4 bases and J by 8 bases. From germline, CDR1 is KGHDR and CDR2 SFDVKD.

The table lists this clonotype with a few counts. V and J are TRBV25-1 and TRBJ1-4; D unclear. V was cut by 4 bases and J by 5 bases, with 14 bases left in between. Germline CDR1 MGHDK, CDR2 SYGVNS. CDR3 length: 15 amino acids. CDR3: CASSGLPGQNEKLFF. DNA for the CDR3: TGTGCCAGCAGTGGACTCCCCGGTCAGAATGAAAAACTGTTTTTT.

The genes are TRBV20-1 and TRBJ2-2; D may be TRBD1 (6 bases). The V end lost 5 bases, the J end lost 6 bases, and 13 bases lay between the germline ends. CDR3 length: 13 amino acids. CDR1 is DFQATT, CDR2 SNEGSKA, per germline (reference sequence). DNA of the CDR3: TGCAGTGCTTCTAGACAGGAGCCCGGGGAGCTGTTTTTT. As protein: CSASRQEPGELFF.

This clonotype came up many times. The chain couples TRBV20-1 to TRBJ2-7, with TRBD2 matching over 11 bases. V gave up 0 bases and J gave up 4 bases; unmatched junction bases: 5. Germline values: CDR1 DFQATT, CDR2 SNEGSKA (reference sequence). This CDR3 comprises 15 residues. CDR3 nucleotide sequence: TGCAGTGCTAGAGATGGGACTAGCGGCCAATACGAGCAGTACTTC. This encodes CSARDGTSGQYEQYF.

This clonotype was seen more than once but under ten times. This chain links TRBV7-2 with TRBJ2-2; D is possibly TRBD2 (6 bases). CDR1 and CDR2 from the germline V gene are SGHTA and FQGNSA. This CDR3 is 15 amino acids long. V was trimmed by 6 bases and J by 7 bases, leaving 18 bases between them. CDR3 in DNA: TGTGCCAGCAGGGTGGGGGGAGTATATGTCGGGGAGCTGTTTTTT. Residues: CASRVGGVYVGELFF.

The V call is TRBV5-5, the J call TRBJ1-3, with D perhaps matching TRBD1 (6 bases). V was shortened by 4 bases and J by 6 bases, with 14 bases between the two germline ends. CDR3 length: 14 residues. Per the germline V gene, CDR1 is SGHKS and CDR2 is YYEKEE (reference sequence). This CDR3 reads CASSQSQGLNTIYF. In nucleotides, the CDR3 is TGTGCCAGCAGCCAATCACAGGGACTAAACACCATATATTTT.

This clonotype was seen a handful of times. The rearrangement links TRBV6-5 to TRBJ1-5; D not certain. Germline-derived CDR1 and CDR2 are MNHEY and SVGAGI. V was pared by 3 bases and J by 0 bases, with 6 bases between. The CDR3 has 14 amino acids. In nucleotides, the CDR3 is TGTGCCAGCAGTTATGGGCATAGCAATCAGCCCCAGCATTTT. Amino acid sequence: CASSYGHSNQPQHF.

This chain links TRBV7-2 with TRBJ2-2, with 7 positions matching TRBD2. Per germline, CDR1 SGHTA and CDR2 FQGNSA. V lost 5 bases and J lost 5; bases outside the gene matches: 5. CDR3 length: 14 residues. The CDR3 coding sequence is TGTGCCAGCAGCCGCACAGCGGGGACCGGGGAGCTGTTTTTT. This gives the protein CASSRTAGTGELFF.